A selection of T cell receptor beta chains follows, all from one sample in a study of cytomegalovirus exposure and HLA in healthy donors. This table comes from immunoSEQ multiplex PCR, and its TCRdb copy is limited to in-frame clones, with some not included. In the table there are 170,000 or so clones, about 80% of which are singletons. Sequenced input: PBMCs. The receptors were gathered from a woman under 30 in good health and CMV-seropositive. CDR3s include the opening cysteine and the closing phenylalanine or tryptophan. Fields, in order: J gene, D gene, clone size, V gene, CDR3 DNA, CDR3 protein. The D gene is left open where the match is weak. Rows may omit the clone size; those that give it use once, few, many or a size class.

>TRBJ2-1|-|-|TRBV4-1
TGCGCCAGCAGCCAGCCAGTTGGAGGGAGCATATCCTACAATGAGCAGTTCTTC
CASSQPVGGSISYNEQFF
>TRBJ1-5|-|-|TRBV7-2
TGTGCCAGCAGCCGTACAGCGGGAGGGTATCAGCCCCAGCATTTT
CASSRTAGGYQPQHF
>TRBJ1-2|TRBD1|-|TRBV7-2
TGTGCCAGCAGCTCCTTCCAGGGGGCAAATGGCTACACCTTC
CASSSFQGANGYTF
>TRBJ1-4|-|-|TRBV5-1
TGCGCCAGCAGCTTGCGAGGATCAACTAATGAAAAACTGTTTTTT
CASSLRGSTNEKLFF
>TRBJ2-7|TRBD2|-|TRBV28
TGTGCCAGCAGTTTTCCGACTAGCGGGGACGCCTACGAGCAGTACTTC
CASSFPTSGDAYEQYF
>TRBJ1-2|-|-|TRBV6-5
TGTGCCAGCAGTTACTCGACAGGCTGGGGCTACACCTTC
CASSYSTGWGYTF
>TRBJ2-3|TRBD2|-|TRBV7-3
TGTGCCAGCAGAAATAGCGGGGGGGCAGGAGATACGCAGTATTTT
CASRNSGGAGDTQYF
>TRBJ1-1|-|-|TRBV6-6
TGTGCCAGCTCAAGAGGCCAGATGAACACTGAAGCTTTCTTT
CASSRGQMNTEAFF
>TRBJ2-7|-|-|TRBV14
TGTGCCAGCAGCCTGGGGAGTTACGAGCAGTACTTC
CASSLGSYEQYF
>TRBJ1-6|TRBD1|-|TRBV19
TGTGCCAGTACCACGACAGGGGGGAATTCACCCCTCCACTTT
CASTTTGGNSPLHF
>TRBJ1-4|TRBD1|-|TRBV7-9
TGTGCCAGCAGCCAGGACAGGCCTAACGAAAAACTGTTTTTT
CASSQDRPNEKLFF
>TRBJ1-2|-|-|TRBV5-1
TGCGCCAGCAGCCCTGATACAGGAGTGGGTGGCTACACCTTC
CASSPDTGVGGYTF
>TRBJ1-6|-|-|TRBV5-1
TGCGCCAGCAGCTTGAGGCAGGGCAAGTCGGGCTCTAATTCACCCCTCCACTTT
CASSLRQGKSGSNSPLHF
>TRBJ1-1|-|-|TRBV9
TGTGCCAGCAGCGTAGAGGAGGGGCGAGTCGCTTTCTTT
CASSVEEGRVAFF
>TRBJ2-7|-|-|TRBV27
TGTGCCAGCAGTGCGGGGGCCTTAAGGTACGAGCAGTACTTC
CASSAGALRYEQYF
>TRBJ2-6|-|-|TRBV5-1
TGCGCCAGCAGCTCTTGGACCGGGATATCGTCTGGGGCCAACGTCCTGACTTTC
CASSSWTGISSGANVLTF
>TRBJ1-6|TRBD1|-|TRBV5-1
TGCGCCAGCAGCGTGACGGGACAGGGTAATTCACCCCTCCACTTT
CASSVTGQGNSPLHF
>TRBJ2-5|TRBD2|-|TRBV6-1
TGTGCCAGCAGCCTAGGACTAGCAGGGGAGACCCAGTACTTC
CASSLGLAGETQYF
>TRBJ2-5|TRBD1|-|TRBV2
TGTGCCAGCAGTGAAACAGGGACAGGGGGCGAGACCCAGTACTTC
CASSETGTGGETQYF
>TRBJ2-3|-|-|TRBV19
TGTGCCAGTAGTACTTCACCTATAGGAGGTACGCAGTATTTT
CASSTSPIGGTQYF
>TRBJ2-2|-|-|TRBV4-1
TGCGCCAGCAGCCAAGAAACTGCCGGGGAGCTGTTTTTT
CASSQETAGELFF
>TRBJ1-2|-|few|TRBV13
TGTGCCAGCAGCTTATCAGGGCAGGTGGAGGGCTACACCTTC
CASSLSGQVEGYTF
>TRBJ2-7|-|-|TRBV6-6
TGTGCCAGCAGTTACAAGTTGAGGGACACGGGGTACGAGCAGTACTTC
CASSYKLRDTGYEQYF
>TRBJ2-1|TRBD2|-|TRBV13
TGTGCCAGCAGCTCAAGAGTAGCGGGGGCGGGGAATGAGCAGTTCTTC
CASSSRVAGAGNEQFF
>TRBJ1-2|-|-|TRBV5-6
TGTGCCAGCAGCCCGTCGGACTCCAACTATGGCTACACCTTC
CASSPSDSNYGYTF
>TRBJ2-2|TRBD2|-|TRBV2
TGTGCCAGCAGTGGGACTAGCGGGGGTGCGACCGGGGAGCTGTTTTTT
CASSGTSGGATGELFF
>TRBJ1-1|TRBD1|-|TRBV27
TGTGCCAGCAGTATGGGACAGGGGATCACTGAAGCTTTCTTT
CASSMGQGITEAFF
>TRBJ2-7|-|-|TRBV7-8
TGTGCCAGCAGCTTAACGACTATGAGCTCCTACGAGCAGTACTTC
CASSLTTMSSYEQYF
>TRBJ1-5|-|few|TRBV7-6
TGTGCCAGCAGCCGGGGGAGGAATCAGCCCCAGCATTTT
CASSRGRNQPQHF
>TRBJ1-2|TRBD1|-|TRBV4-2
TGTGCCAGCAGCCAGACAGACAGGGACAGATTAGATGGCTACACCTTC
CASSQTDRDRLDGYTF
>TRBJ2-1|TRBD2|-|TRBV7-6
TGTGCCAGCAGCTTACGAAGAGCTATAGCGGGGCTCTATAATGAGCAGTTCTTC
CASSLRRAIAGLYNEQFF
>TRBJ2-3|-|-|TRBV7-2
TGTGCCAGCAGCTTAGACAGGGGGGGGGCAGATACGCAGTATTTT
CASSLDRGGADTQYF
>TRBJ2-5|-|-|TRBV7-9
TGTGCCAGCAGCCCGGTGGATGCGGTGGAGACCCAGTACTTC
CASSPVDAVETQYF
>TRBJ1-1|-|-|TRBV27
TGTGCCAGCAGTTTAGTCGGGTTGGGGAACACTGAAGCTTTCTTT
CASSLVGLGNTEAFF
>TRBJ2-3|TRBD2|-|TRBV6-5
TGTGCCAGCAGTTATCCTAGCGGGGGGGCCCTAGATACGCAGTATTTT
CASSYPSGGALDTQYF
>TRBJ1-2|-|-|TRBV19
TGTGCCAGTAGTATAGGGACAGCTAACTATGGCTACACCTTC
CASSIGTANYGYTF
>TRBJ2-1|-|-|TRBV11-2
TGTGCCAGCAGCTTAGATCGGGTCGGGGTGTCCTCGGATGAGCAGTTCTTC
CASSLDRVGVSSDEQFF
>TRBJ1-2|TRBD1|-|TRBV25-1
TGTGCCAGCAGAGGCACAGGGGTATATGGCTACACCTTC
CASRGTGVYGYTF
>TRBJ1-2|-|-|TRBV6-5
TGTGCCAGCAGGATAAGGGGTCCCAACTATGGCTACACCTTC
CASRIRGPNYGYTF
>TRBJ1-1|-|-|TRBV7-2
TGTGCCAGCGGAATGAGGGGGAGCACTGAAGCTTTCTTT
CASGMRGSTEAFF
>TRBJ2-1|-|-|TRBV4-3
TGCGCCAGCAGCCAAGAGGCCCAGGGTGGGTATGAGCAGTTCTTC
CASSQEAQGGYEQFF
>TRBJ2-7|-|-|TRBV5-4
TGTGCCAGCAGCTCGGATGAGGGCGAGCAGTACTTC
CASSSDEGEQYF
>TRBJ2-1|TRBD2|-|TRBV9
TGTGCCAGCAGCCCAAGCGGGGCCGCCTACAATGAGCAGTTCTTC
CASSPSGAAYNEQFF
>TRBJ1-2|TRBD1|few|TRBV9
TGTGCCAGCAGCGTAGGACAGGGCAACTATGGCTACACCTTC
CASSVGQGNYGYTF
>TRBJ2-5|TRBD1|-|TRBV5-8
TGTGCCAGCAGAAATATGGACAGGAGAGAAGAGACCCAGTACTTC
CASRNMDRREETQYF
>TRBJ2-1|-|-|TRBV27
TGTGCCAGCAGCGGTTATTGGACAGTTTACAATGAGCAGTTCTTC
CASSGYWTVYNEQFF
>TRBJ1-2|-|-|TRBV2
TGTGCCAGCAGTGAAAGGAGAGGTGAGGGCTACACCTTC
CASSERRGEGYTF
>TRBJ1-6|TRBD1|-|TRBV6-1
TGTGCCAGCAGGGACCAGACAGGGAATTCACCCCTCCACTTT
CASRDQTGNSPLHF
>TRBJ2-7|TRBD2|-|TRBV29-1
TGCAGCGTTGGGATAGCGGGGGGATCCTACGAGCAGTACTTC
CSVGIAGGSYEQYF
>TRBJ2-7|TRBD1|-|TRBV9
TGTGCCAGCAGCCCAACAGGACAGGGTGACTACGAGCAGTACTTC
CASSPTGQGDYEQYF
>TRBJ2-7|-|-|TRBV5-4
TGTGCCAGCAGCTTGAGGGGGGGGAACGAGCAGTACTTC
CASSLRGGNEQYF
>TRBJ2-2|TRBD2|-|TRBV29-1
TGCAGCGTTGTTCGGGGGGAACTTGTGACCGGGGAGCTGTTTTTT
CSVVRGELVTGELFF
>TRBJ1-2|TRBD1|-|TRBV5-1
TGCGCCAGCAGCTTGGAACAGGGGGCGACGGGCTACACCTTC
CASSLEQGATGYTF
>TRBJ1-5|TRBD1|-|TRBV27
TGTGCCAGCAGCCATACCGGGACAGGGGGTTCTCAGCCCCAGCATTTT
CASSHTGTGGSQPQHF
>TRBJ2-7|TRBD1|-|TRBV14
TGTGCCAGCAGCCAAGCCACAGGGGGCCTCTACGAGCAGTACTTC
CASSQATGGLYEQYF
>TRBJ1-2|TRBD1|-|TRBV18
TGTGCCAGCTCACCTTCGCAGACAGGGGTGAACTATGGCTACACCTTC
CASSPSQTGVNYGYTF
>TRBJ2-1|TRBD1|-|TRBV2
TGTGCAACATCTGCAGGGGGTCGATCCTACAATGAGCAGTTCTTC
CATSAGGRSYNEQFF
>TRBJ2-3|-|-|TRBV9
TGTGCCAGCAGCGTAAGCGGGAGCACAGATACGCAGTATTTT
CASSVSGSTDTQYF
>TRBJ2-3|-|-|TRBV4-2
TGTGCCAGCAGTCCCGAGGACACTAGCACAGATACGCAGTATTTT
CASSPEDTSTDTQYF
>TRBJ2-1|TRBD1|-|TRBV11-3
TGTGCCAGCAGCCTACAGGGGACAGAGCAGTTCTTC
CASSLQGTEQFF